The present T cell receptor beta chain was sequenced within a study of human T cells and chemical hapten exposure. Time point indicated: patch test 1, 2 weeks after DPC sensitization. Treatment specified: therapeutic diphenylcyclopropenone sensitization with weekly scalp DPC. Non-pregnant alopecia patients aged 18 to 70, suitable for DPC therapy. TCRdb analysed the RACE reads with MiXCR anew, one entry per CDR3 protein. This sample has nearly 350,000 distinct CDR3 sequences, with approximately 6.3% found just once. This clonotype was counted between two and nine times. The clonotype was recovered from a woman aged 18-29 years with alopecia areata. Some clones in this sample may be carry-over from other donors' samples. This specimen was whole blood, taken in connection with sensitization to the hapten diphenylcyclopropenone (DPC).

As DNA, the CDR3 is TGTGCCAGCAGCTTTAGTGTTTCCGGGGAGCAGTACTTC. Its translation: CASSFSVSGEQYF. V usage is TRBV7-9 and J usage is TRBJ2-7; D remains ambiguous. The CDR3 spans 13 residues. CDR1 and CDR2 from the germline V gene are SEHNR and FQNEAQ (reference sequence). Trimming took 3 bases from V and 7 from J, leaving 13 bases between them.